This T cell receptor (beta chain) was recorded in a study of T cell responses to AZD1222 COVID-19 vaccine. Overall study findings and caveats: Baseline testing showed seropositivity in only six AZD1222 recipients. Receipt of two AZD1222 doses was followed by a rise in Spike-specific TCR breadth and depth.

Assay used: immunoSEQ multiplex PCR; TCRdb lists only in-frame clones, some missing. This table has 66,000 or so clones, over 75% appearing once. A remark on this clone: The antigen is undetermined.

The sequence was obtained from an adult in good health. The specimen comprised peripheral blood, sampled on day 0 of AZD1222 vaccination.

The CDR3 loop reads CASSLYLTGSYEQYF. CDR3 bases: TGTGCCAGCAGCTTATACCTGACAGGGAGCTACGAGCAGTACTTC. V gene TRBV7-8 combines with J gene TRBJ2-7; 7 bases line up with TRBD1. The germline CDR1 and CDR2 sequences are SGHVS and FQNEAQ. Trimming cost V 2 bases and J 3 bases; bases outside gene matches: 7. This CDR3 has 15 residues.